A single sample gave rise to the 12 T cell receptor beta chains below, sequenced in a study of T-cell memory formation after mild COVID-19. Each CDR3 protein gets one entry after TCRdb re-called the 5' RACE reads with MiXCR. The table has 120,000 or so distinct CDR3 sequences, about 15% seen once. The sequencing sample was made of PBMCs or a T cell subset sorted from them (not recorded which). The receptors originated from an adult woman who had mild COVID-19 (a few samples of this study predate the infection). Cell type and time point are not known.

The CDR3 bases are TGCGCCAGCAGCCAAGAGGTGGTCGCGGGAGGGTACCAAGAGACCCAGTACTTC. Its protein is CASSQEVVAGGYQETQYF. The chain joins TRBV4-3 to TRBJ2-5; 9 positions agree with TRBD2. J gave up 0 bases and V 0 bases, and 8 bases lay outside the gene matches. The germline gives CDR1 LGHNA, CDR2 YSLEER. The CDR3 runs 18 residues.

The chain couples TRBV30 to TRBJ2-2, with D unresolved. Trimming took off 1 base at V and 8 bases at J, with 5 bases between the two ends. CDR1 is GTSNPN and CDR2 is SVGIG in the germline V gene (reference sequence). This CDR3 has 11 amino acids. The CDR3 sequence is CAWSGLGELFF. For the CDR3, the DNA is TGTGCCTGGAGTGGGTTGGGGGAGCTGTTTTTT.

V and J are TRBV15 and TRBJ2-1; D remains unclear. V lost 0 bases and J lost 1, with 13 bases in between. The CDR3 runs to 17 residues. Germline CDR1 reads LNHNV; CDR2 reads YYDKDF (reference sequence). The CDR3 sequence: CATSRDGGSPSYNEQFF. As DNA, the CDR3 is TGTGCCACCAGCAGAGATGGTGGCAGTCCTTCCTACAATGAGCAGTTCTTC.

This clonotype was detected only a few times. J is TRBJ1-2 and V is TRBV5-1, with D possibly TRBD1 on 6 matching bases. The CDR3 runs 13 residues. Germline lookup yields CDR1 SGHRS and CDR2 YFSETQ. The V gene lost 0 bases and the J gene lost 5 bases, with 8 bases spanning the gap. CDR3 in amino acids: CASSLDRVYGYTF. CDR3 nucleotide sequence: TGCGCCAGCAGCTTGGACAGGGTTTATGGCTACACCTTC.

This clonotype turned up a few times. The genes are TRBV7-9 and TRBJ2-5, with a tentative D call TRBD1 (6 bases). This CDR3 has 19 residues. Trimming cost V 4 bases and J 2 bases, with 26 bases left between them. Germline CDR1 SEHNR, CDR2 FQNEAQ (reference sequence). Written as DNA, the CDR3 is TGTGCCAGCAGCTCCGTTAGGGGGATCTATGAGCCGAATCAAGAGACCCAGTACTTC. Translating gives CASSSVRGIYEPNQETQYF.

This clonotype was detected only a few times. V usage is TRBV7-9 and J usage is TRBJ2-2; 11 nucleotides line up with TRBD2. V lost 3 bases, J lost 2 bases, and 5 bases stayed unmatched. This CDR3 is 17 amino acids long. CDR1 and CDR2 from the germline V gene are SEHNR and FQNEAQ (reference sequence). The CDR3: CASSFTLAGGNTGELFF. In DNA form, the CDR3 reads TGTGCCAGCAGCTTCACTCTAGCGGGAGGTAACACCGGGGAGCTGTTTTTT.

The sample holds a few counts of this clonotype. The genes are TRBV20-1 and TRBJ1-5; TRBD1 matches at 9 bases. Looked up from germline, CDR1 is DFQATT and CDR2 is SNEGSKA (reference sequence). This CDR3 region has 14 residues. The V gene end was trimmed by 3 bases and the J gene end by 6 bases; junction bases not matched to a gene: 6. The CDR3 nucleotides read TGCAGTGCTAGGAGGACAGGGGTGAGTCAGCCCCAGCATTTT. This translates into CSARRTGVSQPQHF.

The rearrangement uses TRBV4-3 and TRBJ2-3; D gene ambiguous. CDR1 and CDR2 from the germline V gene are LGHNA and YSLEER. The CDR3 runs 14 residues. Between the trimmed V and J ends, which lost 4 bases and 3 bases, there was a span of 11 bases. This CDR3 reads CASSPGIRTDTQYF. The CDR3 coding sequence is TGCGCCAGCAGCCCGGGTATCCGGACAGATACGCAGTATTTT.

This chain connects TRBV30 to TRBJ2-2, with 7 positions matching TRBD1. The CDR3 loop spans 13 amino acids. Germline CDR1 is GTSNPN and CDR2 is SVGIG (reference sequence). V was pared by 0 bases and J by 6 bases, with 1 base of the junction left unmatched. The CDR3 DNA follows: TGTGCCTGGAGTGTACAGGGGTCCGGGGAGCTGTTTTTT. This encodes CAWSVQGSGELFF. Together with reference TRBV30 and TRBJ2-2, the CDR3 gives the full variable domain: SQTIHQWPATLVQPVGSPLSLECTVEGTSNPNLYWYRQAAGRGLQLLFYSVGIGQISSEVPQNLSASRPQDRQFILSSKKLLLSDSGFYLCAWSVQGSGELFFGEGSRLTVL.

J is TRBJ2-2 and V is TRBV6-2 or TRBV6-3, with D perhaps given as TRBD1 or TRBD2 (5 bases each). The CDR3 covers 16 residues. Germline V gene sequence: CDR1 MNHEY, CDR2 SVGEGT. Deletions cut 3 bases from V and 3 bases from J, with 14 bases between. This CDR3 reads CASSYILVGDTGELFF. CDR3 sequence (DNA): TGTGCCAGCAGTTATATTCTGGTGGGGGACACCGGGGAGCTGTTTTTT.

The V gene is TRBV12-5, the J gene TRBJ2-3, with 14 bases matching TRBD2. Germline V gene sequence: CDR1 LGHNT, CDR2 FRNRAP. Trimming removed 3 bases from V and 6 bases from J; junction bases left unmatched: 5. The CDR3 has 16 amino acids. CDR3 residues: CASGFWTSGRRDTQYF. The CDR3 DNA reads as TGTGCTAGTGGTTTTTGGACTAGCGGGAGGAGGGATACGCAGTATTTT.

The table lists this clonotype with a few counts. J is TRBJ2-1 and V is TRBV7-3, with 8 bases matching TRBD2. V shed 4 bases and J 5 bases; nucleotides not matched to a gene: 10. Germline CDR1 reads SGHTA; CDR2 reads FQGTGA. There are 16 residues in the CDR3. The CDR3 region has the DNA TGTGCCAGCAGCTCCATACCGGGACTAGGCGACAATGAGCAGTTCTTC. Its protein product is CASSSIPGLGDNEQFF.